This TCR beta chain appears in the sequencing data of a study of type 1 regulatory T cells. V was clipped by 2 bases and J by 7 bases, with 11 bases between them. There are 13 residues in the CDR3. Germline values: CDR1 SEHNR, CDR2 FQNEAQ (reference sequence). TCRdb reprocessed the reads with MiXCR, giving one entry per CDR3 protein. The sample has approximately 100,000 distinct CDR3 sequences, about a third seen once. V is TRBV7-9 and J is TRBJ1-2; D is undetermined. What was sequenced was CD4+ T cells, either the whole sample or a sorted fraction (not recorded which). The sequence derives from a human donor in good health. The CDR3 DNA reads TGTGCCAGCAGCTTACAGGTCGGTGGTGGCTACACCTTC. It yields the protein CASSLQVGGGYTF.